A selection of T cell receptor beta chains follows, all from one sample in a study of beta chain features in type 1 diabetes. The assay was immunoSEQ multiplex PCR, and TCRdb's table has in-frame clones only and misses some. The top ten clones hold less than 0.06% of a sample with about 450,000 clones, around 10% of them seen once. Sequencing was performed on naive CD4+ T cells from blood. These receptors were taken from a woman aged 18 to 35 in good health. The conserved cysteine and the conserved F or W are not part of the CDR3 here.

V | CDR3
TRBV10-2 | ASRDGRAYEQY
TRBV6-6 | ASSLGLVAYNEQF
TRBV29-1 | SVVRLAQETQY
TRBV7-2 | ASSDTRDSIYGYT
TRBV28 | ASRDSSYNEQF
TRBV6-6 | ASSYGTSGQNTQY
TRBV29-1 | SVYKQGASSYNEQF
TRBV21-1 | ASSQERFGVKGETQY
TRBV2 | ASSTRQGEKLF
TRBV7-3 | ASSLIGQVNNEQF
TRBV27 | ASSSHSFQDVF
TRBV5-8 | ASSLAPGYGYT
TRBV18 | ASSPTSSYTDTQY
TRBV28 | ASSDLRSLH
TRBV19 | ASKGTLETQY
TRBV30 | AGGGRDEQF
TRBV7-9 | ASSLRQGGTDTQY
TRBV7-8 | ASSDYPKREVWLINEQF
TRBV11-2 | ASSLALTSGRDNEQF
TRBV5-1 | ASSLDAGAPGQPQH
TRBV30 | AWSSHRSNKNIQY
TRBV9 | ASSALASTDTQY
TRBV5-1 | ASSLRQADYNEQF
TRBV16 | ASSQSRSGYT
TRBV4-1 | ASSQGKSGGFQETQY
TRBV6-6 | ASSYFVTEDTEAF
TRBV19 | ASSVSTDTQY
TRBV7-9 | ASSYLGGMNTEAF
TRBV7-9 | ASGGTGNTEAF
TRBV28 | ASRLAGSYEQY
TRBV9 | ASSVPGREETQY
TRBV11-1 | ASSPRTSGIEQF
TRBV29-1 | SVRGGRTEAF
TRBV7-2 | ASSPRQGMGTDTQY
TRBV7-9 | ASETSGRTGELF
TRBV18 | ASSPASRVVNEQY
TRBV29-1 | SVEEQTQETQY
TRBV9 | ASSVAGVNYGYT
TRBV7-8 | ASSSGTSGYNEQF
TRBV6-6 | ASSLGQGGVETQY
TRBV6-5 | ASRIQGGAGTEAF
TRBV19 | ASSPRTSGSADTQY
TRBV18 | ASSPNRGNSPLH
TRBV4-3 | ASSQDHRDTYEQY
TRBV7-2 | ASSRTDEAF
TRBV6-6 | ASSYLDRNYGYT
TRBV7-2 | ASSLVGGEPQH
TRBV9 | ASSVELAIDTQY
TRBV28 | ASSPQERYNEQF